In this sample, the clone carrying this T cell receptor (beta chain) turned up many times. Its antigen remains unknown. The entry originates in a study of early T cells in non-severe SARS-CoV-2 infection. For the study at large: Sequencing targeted bulk RNA from unsorted whole blood, leaving chains unpaired.

General study points: VDJdb-based matching was biased toward anti-spike CD8 responses and missed private and CD4 specificities.

Looked up from germline, CDR1 is SGHAT and CDR2 is FQNNGV. V was shortened by 6 bases and J by 8 bases, with 19 bases between the two germline ends. CDR3 length: 15 amino acids. The library protocol tagged individual cDNA molecules with unique molecular identifiers. Each CDR3 protein is one row after TCRdb ran MiXCR on the 5' RACE reads. The sample lists 60,000 or so distinct CDR3 sequences; under 15% were seen once. The chain recombines TRBV11-2 with TRBJ1-4; D is possibly TRBD1 (6 bases). The sample was whole blood. This TCR came from an adult who was a healthcare worker with PCR-confirmed SARS-CoV-2 infection or an uninfected control (not recorded which). Written as DNA, the CDR3 is TGTGCCAGCAGTCTAGGGGGTCGGCGGGAGGAAAAACTGTTTTTT. As protein: CASSLGGRREEKLFF.